Shown below are 9 T cell receptor beta chains from a single sample sequenced in a study of blood T cell repertoires in COVID-19. Clones were read by immunoSEQ multiplex PCR, and TCRdb kept only the in-frame ones, dropping some. Of about 44,000 clones detected, approximately 81% appear once; the ten largest clones hold over 4%. The sequenced sample consisted of peripheral blood. Receptors originate from a woman aged 70-85 years with acute or convalescent COVID-19.

This clone has only one observation. This chain links TRBV4-2 with TRBJ2-3, with 10 bases aligning to TRBD2. There are 17 residues in the CDR3. J lost 4 bases, V lost 8 bases, and 15 bases had no gene match. Per germline, CDR1 LGHNA and CDR2 YNFKEQ. Here the CDR3 DNA reads TGTGCCAGCCGCTTGGGGGCTAGCGGGAGTGGAGCAGATACGCAGTATTTT. Protein product: CASRLGASGSGADTQYF.

This clone was seen a handful of times. The chain has TRBV30 and TRBJ2-7; D is undetermined. Germline V gene sequence: CDR1 GTSNPN, CDR2 SVGIG (reference sequence). The CDR3 is made up of 12 amino acids. V was pared by 4 bases and J by 0 bases, with 7 bases between. The CDR3 nucleotides are TGTGCCTGGACAAAGCACTCCTACGAGCAGTACTTC. It encodes CAWTKHSYEQYF.

A single count supports this clone. The chain's CDR3 is CASSEPLSNQPQHF. CDR3 DNA sequence: TGTGCCAGCAGTGAACCCCTCTCCAATCAGCCCCAGCATTTT. The chain carries TRBV25-1 and TRBJ1-5; D is unclear. The CDR3 totals 14 residues. V was cut by 2 bases and J by 3 bases, with 8 bases left in between. The germline V gene encodes CDR1 MGHDK and CDR2 SYGVNS.

The rearrangement uses TRBV5-1 and TRBJ2-3; D perhaps matches TRBD1 (6 bases). The V gene lost 4 bases and the J gene lost 2 bases, with 17 bases spanning the gap. CDR1 is SGHRS and CDR2 is YFSETQ in the germline V gene. The CDR3 runs to 16 residues. As DNA, the CDR3 is TGCGCCAGCAGCGTCGGACAGACCGGTTTCACAGATACGCAGTATTTT. Translated: CASSVGQTGFTDTQYF.

The chain has TRBV30 and TRBJ1-4; the D gene is possibly TRBD1 (6 bases). V dropped 0 bases and J dropped 5 bases, with 10 bases sitting between them. The length of the CDR3 is 14 residues. CDR1 is GTSNPN, CDR2 SVGIG, per germline (reference sequence). The CDR3 DNA reads TGTGCCTGGAGTGTAGGGACACTGAATGAAAAACTGTTTTTT. Translated, it gives CAWSVGTLNEKLFF.

This chain uses TRBV2 with TRBJ1-2; D call uncertain. Germline assignment: CDR1 SNHLY and CDR2 FYNNEI. The ends were cut back, 6 bases at V and 5 bases at J, with 13 bases in the middle. The CDR3 loop spans 13 amino acids. The chain's CDR3 is CASRLVQEYGYTF. Written as DNA, the CDR3 is TGTGCCAGCAGATTAGTCCAGGAATATGGCTACACCTTC.

The V gene is TRBV9, the J gene TRBJ2-7; D gene unclear. The CDR3 is made up of 14 amino acids. The germline V and J ends were trimmed by 0 bases and 3 bases, with 10 bases remaining between them. Germline V gene lookup returns CDR1 SGDLS and CDR2 YYNGEE. The CDR3 coding sequence is TGTGCCAGCAGCGTAGCTGGCGGAGACTACGAGCAGTACTTC. Protein sequence: CASSVAGGDYEQYF.

The CDR3 is CASSRGQGEAFF. CDR3 in DNA: TGTGCCAGTAGTAGAGGACAGGGTGAAGCTTTCTTT. This sequence joins TRBV19 and TRBJ1-1; 8 bases align to TRBD1. Germline CDR1 LNHDA, CDR2 SQIVND (reference sequence). The CDR3 sequence is 12 residues long. J was trimmed by 7 bases and V by 4 bases; bases with no gene match: 2.

This clone is a singleton in its sample. The chain combines TRBV28 with TRBJ2-5; 12 bases are a match to TRBD1. Germline loops: CDR1 MDHEN, CDR2 SYDVKM. CDR3 length: 16 residues. V gave up 4 bases and J gave up 5 bases; unmatched junction bases: 8. The CDR3 here is CASSSPGTGGMETQYF. The CDR3 region has the DNA TGTGCCAGCAGTTCTCCCGGGACAGGGGGCATGGAGACCCAGTACTTC.